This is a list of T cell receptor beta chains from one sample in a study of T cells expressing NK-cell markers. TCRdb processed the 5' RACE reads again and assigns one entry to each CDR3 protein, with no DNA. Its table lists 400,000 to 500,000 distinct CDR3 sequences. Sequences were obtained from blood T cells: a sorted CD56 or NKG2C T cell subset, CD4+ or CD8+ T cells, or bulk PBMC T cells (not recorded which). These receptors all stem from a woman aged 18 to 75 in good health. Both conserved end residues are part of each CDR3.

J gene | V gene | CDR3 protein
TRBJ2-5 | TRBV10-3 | CAISETSRGRQETQYF
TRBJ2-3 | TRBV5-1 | CASSLEWDTEGLADTDTQYF
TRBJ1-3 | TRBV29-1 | CSVENKSSGNTIYF
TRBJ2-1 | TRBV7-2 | CASSRGRGAVNEQFF
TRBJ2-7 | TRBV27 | CASKRTATYEQYF
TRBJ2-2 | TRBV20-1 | CSARAKTGSNTGELFF
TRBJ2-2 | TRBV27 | CASSLAPFLGELFF
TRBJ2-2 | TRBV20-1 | CSAREAGTGNTGELFF
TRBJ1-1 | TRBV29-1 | CSVVEGSGNTEAFF
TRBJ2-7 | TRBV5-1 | CASSLSSTDEEQYF
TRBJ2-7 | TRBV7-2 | CASGSGLVRYEQYF
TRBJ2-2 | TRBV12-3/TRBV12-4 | CASSLHAASFTGELFF
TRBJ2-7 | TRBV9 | CASSVGEWAYEQYF
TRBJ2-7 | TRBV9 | CASSVEAGNYEQYF
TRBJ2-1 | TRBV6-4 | CASSDGALNEQFF
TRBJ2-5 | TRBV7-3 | CASSETSGNQETQYF
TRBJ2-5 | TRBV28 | CASSPSLAGGVETQYF
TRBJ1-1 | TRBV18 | CASSPTGGYTEAFF
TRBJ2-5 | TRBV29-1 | CSVWDREETQYF
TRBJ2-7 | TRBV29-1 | CSVGWGISSYEQYF
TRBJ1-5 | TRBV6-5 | CASSYRSGQGGQPQHF
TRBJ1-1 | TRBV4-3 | CASSQAKGREAFF
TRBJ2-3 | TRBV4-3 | CASSQDWPPDTQYF
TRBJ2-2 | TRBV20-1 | CSASGLAGGGGELFF
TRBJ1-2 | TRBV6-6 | CASSRLDYGYTF